This T cell receptor (beta chain) came from a study of cytomegalovirus exposure and HLA in healthy donors (dated by TCRdb to 2017 to 2019). A note on the overall study: The 666 repertoires of the first cohort and the approximately 110 validation repertoires were produced on the same platform, according to a later analysis. The study aimed to test whether cataloging public T cell receptors could reveal signatures of past pathogen exposure. A separate validation cohort of roughly 120 different subjects was used in addition to the approximately 640-subject first cohort. To predict cytomegalovirus infection status, the study brought together high-throughput TCR immunosequencing, statistical association of individual TCRs with disease status, and machine learning.

What the authors observed across the whole study: A later analysis had no HLA typing for the validation cohort, so co-occurrence there was scored across all 130 or so repertoires. In vitro tests confirmed that a few of the cytomegalovirus-associated TCR beta chains recognize cytomegalovirus antigens. While some public TCRs were present in many individuals, most TCR sequences turned up only very rarely across donors. The study listed 150 to 200 TCR beta chains as associated with cytomegalovirus. Subsequent analysis determined that TCRs grouped into clusters in the first cohort also showed a tendency toward co-occurrence across the 120 validation repertoires, and approximately 94% of cluster scores exceeded 0. The classifier was reported to diagnose cytomegalovirus status with high specificity and sensitivity in both the original cohort and the validation cohort. It was suggested by the authors that the approach could potentially be generalized to other disease states and immunological phenotypes.

The donors were included in the validation cohort of some 110 subjects, a group kept apart from the roughly 700-subject first cohort. The CDR3 sequence holds 15 residues, the cysteine and phenylalanine included. This entry keeps only the CDR3 DNA: 45 bases, framed from base 1. Here V drops 0 bases and J drops 6 bases, and the junction holds 7 bases not matched to any gene. CDR1 and CDR2, per the germline V gene, are SGHRS and YFSETQ. The method was the immunoSEQ multiplex PCR assay. The original methods were these. To diagnose cytomegalovirus status from the catalog of TCR beta chain sequences, a statistical classification framework was built. TCRdb mirrors the immuneACCESS table, restricted to in-frame sequences. Some clones are absent from its copies; in checked studies, under half trace to an unresolved V gene, and the reason for the others is unknown. V, J and clone size are taken as reported in that table, and D and trimming were inferred from the DNA itself. This sample holds about 250,000 clones; about 88% were observed only once. Together, the top ten hold 9.5% to 15% of the sample.

Concerning this clone: The antigen this receptor binds is unknown. Base qualities are not recorded, but no much larger clone differs from it by a single base.

The receptor chain draws on TRBV5-1 and TRBJ1-1; 8 nucleotides in the junction match TRBD1. Sequenced input: PBMCs. The TCR was taken from a man aged 18 to 29 in good health and CMV-seropositive. The CDR3 in this case is CASSLADRDFPEAFF. In nucleotides, the sequence is TGCGCCAGCAGCTTGGCGGACAGGGATTTCCCTGAAGCTTTCTTT.